Listed below are T cell receptor beta chains from one sample, sequenced in a study of T cells of healthy individuals. TCRdb reprocessed the 5' RACE reads with MiXCR, giving one entry per CDR3 protein. The sample consists of about 82,000 distinct CDR3 sequences, about 5.5% of them appearing once. The source of these receptors is a female donor in good health. CDR3s include the opening cysteine and the closing phenylalanine or tryptophan. A D gene is named only where the DNA matches it firmly. Not all rows give a size; the values are once, few, many and, for expanded clones, a class.

TRBV6-6	NA	few	TRBJ1-2	CASSYVTQGVYGYTF	TGTGCCAGCAGTTACGTGACTCAGGGTGTCTATGGCTACACCTTC
TRBV5-4	NA	few	TRBJ2-1	CASSLDGAAGKSYNEQFF	TGTGCCAGCAGCTTGGATGGGGCGGCGGGAAAGTCCTACAATGAGCAGTTCTTC
TRBV6-5	TRBD1	NA	TRBJ2-7	CASSYSETGVGEQYF	TGTGCCAGCAGTTACTCGGAGACAGGGGTGGGTGAGCAGTACTTC
TRBV10-3	NA	many	TRBJ1-1	CATGEGLSLLGAFF	TGTGCCACGGGGGAGGGCCTTTCATTGCTTGGAGCTTTCTTT
TRBV6-5	TRBD2	NA	TRBJ2-7	CASTSSERGYEQYF	TGTGCCAGCACTTCTAGCGAGCGGGGCTACGAGCAGTACTTC
TRBV27	NA	few	TRBJ1-1	CASSGQYSEAFF	TGTGCCAGCAGTGGTCAATATTCTGAAGCTTTCTTT
TRBV4-1	NA	few	TRBJ1-1	CASRRGDYTEAFF	TGCGCCAGCAGGAGGGGGGATTACACTGAAGCTTTCTTT
TRBV2	NA	few	TRBJ2-5	CASSVRSRRETQYF	TGTGCCAGCAGTGTAAGGAGCCGCCGGGAGACCCAGTACTTC
TRBV20-1	TRBD2	NA	TRBJ2-5	CSAVREGTQYF	TGCAGTGCTGTCAGGGAGGGGACCCAGTACTTC
TRBV5-4	TRBD1	NA	TRBJ1-2	CASSLGDRGTSHGYTF	TGTGCCAGCAGCTTGGGGGACAGGGGCACCTCCCATGGCTACACCTTC
TRBV4-1	NA	NA	TRBJ1-1	CASSQDMGYGEAFF	TGCGCCAGCAGCCAAGATATGGGGTACGGTGAAGCTTTCTTT
TRBV30	TRBD2	NA	TRBJ2-1	CAWWEAGGSYNEQFF	TGTGCCTGGTGGGAAGCGGGGGGATCCTACAATGAGCAGTTCTTC
TRBV7-2	TRBD1	many	TRBJ1-1	CASSLVTGGMNTEAFF	TGTGCCAGCAGCTTAGTGACAGGGGGAATGAACACTGAAGCTTTCTTT
TRBV7-3	NA	many	TRBJ1-1	CASSSALNTEAFF	TGTGCCAGCAGCTCGGCCCTGAACACTGAAGCTTTCTTT
TRBV5-5	NA	many	TRBJ1-5	CASSLVGGDNQPQHF	TGTGCCAGCAGCTTGGTCGGGGGAGACAATCAGCCCCAGCATTTT
TRBV5-6	NA	few	TRBJ1-5	CASSLAGVIGPQHF	TGTGCCAGCAGCTTGGCCGGAGTCATTGGGCCCCAGCATTTT
TRBV19	NA	many	TRBJ1-1	CASSQVDTEAFF	TGTGCCAGTAGTCAGGTGGACACTGAAGCTTTCTTT
TRBV27	TRBD1	few	TRBJ1-1	CASSSQGAGRGGTEAFF	TGTGCCAGCAGTTCACAGGGGGCAGGCCGAGGGGGCACTGAAGCTTTCTTT
TRBV9	NA	many	TRBJ1-1	CASSEGGVTMNTEAFF	TGTGCCAGCAGCGAGGGGGGAGTCACGATGAACACTGAAGCTTTCTTT
TRBV28	TRBD1	NA	TRBJ1-2	CASSARQGAMGGYTF	TGTGCCAGCAGTGCTCGACAGGGGGCAATGGGTGGCTACACCTTC
TRBV7-9	TRBD1	few	TRBJ1-2	CASSPEGTGSYGYTF	TGTGCCAGCAGCCCCGAGGGGACAGGTTCCTATGGCTACACCTTC
TRBV7-9	NA	few	TRBJ1-6	CASSFGQPLYNSPLHF	TGTGCCAGCAGCTTTGGACAGCCGCTGTATAATTCACCCCTCCACTTT
TRBV28	TRBD1	few	TRBJ1-1	CASSSSGGGFNTEAFF	TGTGCCAGCAGTTCCTCAGGGGGCGGATTTAACACTGAAGCTTTCTTT
TRBV20-1	TRBD2	many	TRBJ2-1	CSARPVLAGDRNEQFF	TGCAGTGCTAGACCTGTACTAGCGGGAGATAGGAATGAGCAGTTCTTC
TRBV4-1	NA	many	TRBJ2-5	CASSQVGSGEETQYF	TGCGCCAGCAGCCAGGTTGGGAGCGGAGAAGAGACCCAGTACTTC
TRBV20-1	NA	many	TRBJ1-4	CSARDLTGQGSNEKLFF	TGCAGTGCTAGAGATTTGACAGGTCAGGGATCTAATGAAAAACTGTTTTTT
TRBV7-2	TRBD2	few	TRBJ2-3	CASSSRLAGGLSTDTQYF	TGTGCCAGCAGCTCCCGGCTAGCGGGAGGGCTGTCCACAGATACGCAGTATTTT
TRBV28	NA	many	TRBJ2-1	CATESSYNEQFF	TGTGCCACCGAAAGCTCCTACAATGAGCAGTTCTTC
TRBV7-6	TRBD2	NA	TRBJ2-3	CASSSSGTTTDTQYF	TGTGCCAGCAGCTCAAGCGGGACTACCACAGATACGCAGTATTTT